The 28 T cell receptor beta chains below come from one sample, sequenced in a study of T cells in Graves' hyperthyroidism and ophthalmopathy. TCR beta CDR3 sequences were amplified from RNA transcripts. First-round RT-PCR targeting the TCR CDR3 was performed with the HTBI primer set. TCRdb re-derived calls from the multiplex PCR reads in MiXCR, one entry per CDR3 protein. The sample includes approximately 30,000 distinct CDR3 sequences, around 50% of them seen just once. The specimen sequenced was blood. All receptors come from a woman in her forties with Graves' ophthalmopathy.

CDR3 sequence: CSANYGYTF. The CDR3 bases are TGCAGTGCTAACTATGGCTACACCTTC. The rearrangement joins TRBV20-1 to TRBJ1-2; D not certain. CDR1 and CDR2 from the germline V gene are DFQATT and SNEGSKA (reference sequence). V lost 4 bases to trimming and J lost 3 bases, with 0 bases between them. The CDR3 sequence is 9 residues long.

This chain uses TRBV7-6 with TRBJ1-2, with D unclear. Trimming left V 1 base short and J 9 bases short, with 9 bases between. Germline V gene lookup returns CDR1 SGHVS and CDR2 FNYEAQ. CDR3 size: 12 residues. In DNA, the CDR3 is TGTGCCAGCAGCTTAGGGGAGATGAGCTACACCTTC. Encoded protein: CASSLGEMSYTF.

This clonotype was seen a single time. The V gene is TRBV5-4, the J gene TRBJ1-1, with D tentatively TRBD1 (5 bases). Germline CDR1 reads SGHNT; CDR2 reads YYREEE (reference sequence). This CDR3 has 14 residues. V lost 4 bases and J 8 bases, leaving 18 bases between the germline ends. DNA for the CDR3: TGTGCCAGCAGCGCGGGACTAGGTAGCACAGAAGCTTTCTTT. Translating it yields CASSAGLGSTEAFF. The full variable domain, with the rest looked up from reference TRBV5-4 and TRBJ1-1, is ETGVTQSPTHLIKTRGQQVTLRCSSQSGHNTVSWYQQALGQGPQFIFQYYREEENGRGNFPPRFSGLQFPNYSSELNVNALELDDSALYLCASSAGLGSTEAFFGQGTRLTVV.

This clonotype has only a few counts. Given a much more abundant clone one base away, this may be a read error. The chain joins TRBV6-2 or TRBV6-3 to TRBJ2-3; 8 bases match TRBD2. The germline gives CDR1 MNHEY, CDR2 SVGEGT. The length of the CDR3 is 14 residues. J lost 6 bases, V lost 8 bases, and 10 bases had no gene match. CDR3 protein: CASGKAGAGDTQYF. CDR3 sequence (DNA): TGTGCCAGCGGGAAAGCGGGGGCTGGGGATACGCAGTATTTT.

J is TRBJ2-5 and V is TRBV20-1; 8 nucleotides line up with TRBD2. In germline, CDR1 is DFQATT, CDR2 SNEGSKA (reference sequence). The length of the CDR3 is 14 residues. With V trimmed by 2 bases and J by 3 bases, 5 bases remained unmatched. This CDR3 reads CSARYSGGKETQYF. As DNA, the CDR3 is TGCAGTGCTAGATACAGCGGGGGTAAAGAGACCCAGTACTTC.

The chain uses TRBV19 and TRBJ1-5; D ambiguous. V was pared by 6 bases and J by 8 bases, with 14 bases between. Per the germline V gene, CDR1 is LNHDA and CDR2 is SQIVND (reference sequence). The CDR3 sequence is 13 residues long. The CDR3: CASRTLVGKPQHF. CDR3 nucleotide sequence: TGTGCCAGTAGGACTCTTGTGGGAAAGCCCCAGCATTTT.

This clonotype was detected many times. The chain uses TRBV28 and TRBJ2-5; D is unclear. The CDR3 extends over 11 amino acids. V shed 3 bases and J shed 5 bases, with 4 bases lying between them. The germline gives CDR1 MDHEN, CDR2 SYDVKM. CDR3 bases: TGTGCCAGCAGTTTTCTTGAGACCCAGTACTTC. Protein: CASSFLETQYF.

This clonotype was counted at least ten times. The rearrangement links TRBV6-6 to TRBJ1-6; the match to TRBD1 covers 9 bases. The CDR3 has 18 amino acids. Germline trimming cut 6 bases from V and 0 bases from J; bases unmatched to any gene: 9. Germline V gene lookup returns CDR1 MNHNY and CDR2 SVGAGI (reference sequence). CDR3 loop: CASSQQGAKSSYNSPLHF. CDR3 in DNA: TGTGCCAGCAGCCAACAGGGGGCAAAAAGCTCCTATAATTCACCCCTCCACTTT.

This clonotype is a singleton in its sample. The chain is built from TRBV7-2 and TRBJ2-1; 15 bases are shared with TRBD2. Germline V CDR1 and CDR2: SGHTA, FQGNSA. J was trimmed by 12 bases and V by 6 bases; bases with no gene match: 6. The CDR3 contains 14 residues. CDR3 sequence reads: CASSPGTSGGTQFF. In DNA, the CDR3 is TGTGCCAGCAGTCCCGGGACTAGCGGGGGGACGCAGTTCTTC.

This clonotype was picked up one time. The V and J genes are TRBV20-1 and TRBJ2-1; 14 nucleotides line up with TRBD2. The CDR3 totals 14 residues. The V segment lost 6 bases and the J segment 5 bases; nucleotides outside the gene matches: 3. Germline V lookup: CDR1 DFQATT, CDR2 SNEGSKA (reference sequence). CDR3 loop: CSASTSGRDNEQFF. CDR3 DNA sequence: TGCAGTGCCTCGACTAGCGGGAGGGACAATGAGCAGTTCTTC.

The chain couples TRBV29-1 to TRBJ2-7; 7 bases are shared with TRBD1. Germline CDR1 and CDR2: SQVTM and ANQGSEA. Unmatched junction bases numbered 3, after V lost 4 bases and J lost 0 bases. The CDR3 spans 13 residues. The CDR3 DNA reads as TGCAGCGTTGGGGACAGCCGCTCCTACGAGCAGTACTTC. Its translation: CSVGDSRSYEQYF.

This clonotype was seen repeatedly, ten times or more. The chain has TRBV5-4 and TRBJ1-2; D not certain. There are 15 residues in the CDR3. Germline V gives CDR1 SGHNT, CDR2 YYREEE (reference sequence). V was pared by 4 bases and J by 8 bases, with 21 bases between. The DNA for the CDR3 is TGTGCCAGCAGCCTCGGGGAGGCAGGACTTTACGGCTACACCTTC. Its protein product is CASSLGEAGLYGYTF.

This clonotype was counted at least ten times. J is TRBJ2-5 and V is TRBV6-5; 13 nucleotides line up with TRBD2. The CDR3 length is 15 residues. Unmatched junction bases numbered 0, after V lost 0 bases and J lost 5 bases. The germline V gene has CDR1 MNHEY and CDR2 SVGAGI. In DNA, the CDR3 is TGTGCCAGCAGTTACTCGACTAGCGGGGGGGAGACCCAGTACTTC. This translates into CASSYSTSGGETQYF.

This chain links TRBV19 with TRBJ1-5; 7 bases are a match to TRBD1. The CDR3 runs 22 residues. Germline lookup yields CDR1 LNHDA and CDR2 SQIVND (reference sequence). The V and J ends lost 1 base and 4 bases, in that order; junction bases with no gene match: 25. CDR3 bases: TGTGCCAGTAGTATAGGCCTCATAAAGAGGGGGCGTACCGGGGACAGTAATCAGCCCCAGCATTTT. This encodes CASSIGLIKRGRTGDSNQPQHF.

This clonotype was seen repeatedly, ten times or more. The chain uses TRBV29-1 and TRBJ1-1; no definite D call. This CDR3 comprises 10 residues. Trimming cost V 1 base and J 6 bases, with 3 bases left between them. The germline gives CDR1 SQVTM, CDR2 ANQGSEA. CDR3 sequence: CSVEVAEAFF. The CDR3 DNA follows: TGCAGCGTTGAAGTGGCTGAAGCTTTCTTT. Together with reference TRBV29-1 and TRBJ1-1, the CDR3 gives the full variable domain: SAVISQKPSRDICQRGTSLTIQCQVDSQVTMMFWYRQQPGQSLTLIATANQGSEATYESGFVIDKFPISRPNLTFSTLTVSNMSPEDSSIYLCSVEVAEAFFGQGTRLTVV.

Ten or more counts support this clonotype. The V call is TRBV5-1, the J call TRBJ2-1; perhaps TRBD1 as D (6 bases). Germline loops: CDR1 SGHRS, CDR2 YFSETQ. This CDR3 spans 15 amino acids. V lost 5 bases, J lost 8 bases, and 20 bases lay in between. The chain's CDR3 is CASSFSRPGDHEQFF. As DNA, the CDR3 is TGCGCCAGCAGTTTCTCCCGGCCAGGGGACCATGAGCAGTTCTTC.

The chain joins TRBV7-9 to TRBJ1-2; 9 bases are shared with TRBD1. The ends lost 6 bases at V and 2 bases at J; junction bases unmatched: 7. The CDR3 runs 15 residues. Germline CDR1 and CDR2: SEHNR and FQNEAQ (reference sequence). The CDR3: CASRITGQGNYGYTF. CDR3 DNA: TGTGCCAGCAGAATTACCGGACAGGGGAACTATGGCTACACCTTC.

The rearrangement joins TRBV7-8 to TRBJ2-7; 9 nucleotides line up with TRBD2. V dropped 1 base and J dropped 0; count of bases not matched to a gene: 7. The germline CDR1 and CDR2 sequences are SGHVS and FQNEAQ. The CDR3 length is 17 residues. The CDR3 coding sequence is TGTGCCAGCAGCTTAGAGGCAGCGGGGGGCAACTCCTACGAGCAGTACTTC. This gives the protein CASSLEAAGGNSYEQYF.

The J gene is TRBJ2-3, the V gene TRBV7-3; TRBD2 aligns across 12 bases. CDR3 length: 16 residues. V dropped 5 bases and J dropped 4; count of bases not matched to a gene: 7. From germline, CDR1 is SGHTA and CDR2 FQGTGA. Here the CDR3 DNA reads TGTGCCAGCAGCCCAGCTAGCGGGAGGGTATCAGATACGCAGTATTTT. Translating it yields CASSPASGRVSDTQYF.

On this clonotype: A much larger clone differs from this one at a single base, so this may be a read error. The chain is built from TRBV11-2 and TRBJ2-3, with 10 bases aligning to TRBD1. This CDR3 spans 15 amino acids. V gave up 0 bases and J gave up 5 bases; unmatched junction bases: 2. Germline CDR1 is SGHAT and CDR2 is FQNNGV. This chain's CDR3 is CASSLEGQGLDTQYF. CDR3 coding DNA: TGTGCCAGCAGCTTAGAGGGACAGGGGTTAGATACGCAGTATTTT.

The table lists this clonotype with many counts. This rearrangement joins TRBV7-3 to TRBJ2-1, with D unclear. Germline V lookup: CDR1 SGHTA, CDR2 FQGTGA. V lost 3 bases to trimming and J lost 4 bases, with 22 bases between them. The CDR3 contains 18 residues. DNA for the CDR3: TGTGCCAGCAGCTTCAGTGGGGTTGGCAGGTCAAGATACAATGAGCAGTTCTTC. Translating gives CASSFSGVGRSRYNEQFF.

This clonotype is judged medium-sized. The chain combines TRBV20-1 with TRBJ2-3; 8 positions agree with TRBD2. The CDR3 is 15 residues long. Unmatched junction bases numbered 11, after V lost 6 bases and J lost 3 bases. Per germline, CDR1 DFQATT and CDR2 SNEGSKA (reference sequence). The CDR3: CSAASAGAPTDTQYF. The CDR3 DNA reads TGCAGTGCAGCCTCAGCGGGGGCACCAACAGATACGCAGTATTTT.

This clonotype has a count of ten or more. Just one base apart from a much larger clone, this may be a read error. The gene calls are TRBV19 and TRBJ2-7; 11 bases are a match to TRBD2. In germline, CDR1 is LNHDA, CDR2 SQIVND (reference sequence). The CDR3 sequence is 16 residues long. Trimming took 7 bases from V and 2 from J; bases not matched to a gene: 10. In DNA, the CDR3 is TGTGCCAGTACCAGGTCCGGGACTAGCGGCCCCTACGAGCAGTACTTC. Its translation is CASTRSGTSGPYEQYF.

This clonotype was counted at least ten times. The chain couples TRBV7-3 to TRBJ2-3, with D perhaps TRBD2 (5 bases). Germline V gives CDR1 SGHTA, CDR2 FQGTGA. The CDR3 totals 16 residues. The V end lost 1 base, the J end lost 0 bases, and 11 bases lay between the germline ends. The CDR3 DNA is TGTGCCAGCAGCTTAAAGAAACGGGGTAGCACAGATACGCAGTATTTT. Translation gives CASSLKKRGSTDTQYF.

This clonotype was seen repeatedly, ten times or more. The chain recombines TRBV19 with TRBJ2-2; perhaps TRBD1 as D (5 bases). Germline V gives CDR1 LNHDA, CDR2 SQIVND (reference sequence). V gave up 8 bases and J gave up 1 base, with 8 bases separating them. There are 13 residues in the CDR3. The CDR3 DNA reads TGTGCCAGTGGTACAGGGAACACCGGGGAGCTGTTTTTT. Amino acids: CASGTGNTGELFF.

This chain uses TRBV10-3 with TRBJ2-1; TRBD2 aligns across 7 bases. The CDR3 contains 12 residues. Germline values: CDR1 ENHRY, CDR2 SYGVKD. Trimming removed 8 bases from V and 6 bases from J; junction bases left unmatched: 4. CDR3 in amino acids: CAIESGGNEQFF. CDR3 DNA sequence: TGTGCCATCGAATCGGGGGGCAATGAGCAGTTCTTC.

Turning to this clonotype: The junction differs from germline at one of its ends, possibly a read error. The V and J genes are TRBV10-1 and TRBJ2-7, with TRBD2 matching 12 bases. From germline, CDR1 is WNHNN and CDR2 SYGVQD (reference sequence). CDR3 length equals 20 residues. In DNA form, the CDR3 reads TGTGCCAGCAGTAACGGACTAGCGGGACGGAGGTCGGAAGGCCTCTACGAGCAGTACTTC. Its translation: CASSNGLAGRRSEGLYEQYF.

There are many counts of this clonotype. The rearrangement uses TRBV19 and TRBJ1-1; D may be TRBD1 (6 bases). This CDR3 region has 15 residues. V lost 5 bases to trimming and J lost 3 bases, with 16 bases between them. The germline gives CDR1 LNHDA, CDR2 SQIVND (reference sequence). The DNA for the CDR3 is TGTGCCAGTAGTTCTCACAGGGCGGAGGACACTGAAGCTTTCTTT. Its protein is CASSSHRAEDTEAFF.